This entry describes one T cell receptor (beta chain). The target antigen is unknown. This record comes from a study of graft-versus-host responses after intestinal transplantation. Study in general: Among the recipients, transplants were multivisceral, liver-intestinal, or isolated intestinal. All of the recipients had induction that used anti-thymocyte globulin, then tacrolimus and steroids for approximately 3 years.

Study observations and caveats: High graft-versus-host to host-versus-graft clonal ratios were seen in allografts of patients with graft-donor T cell macrochimerism. Ileal or blood samples showed some GvH clones first, and such clones were also found in recipient marrow.

J gave up 2 bases and V 5 bases, and 3 bases lay outside the gene matches. Germline CDR1 reads MNHNS; CDR2 reads SASEGT. The CDR3 spans 15 residues. This table comes from immunoSEQ multiplex PCR, and its TCRdb copy is limited to in-frame clones, with some not included. The sample holds tens of thousands of clones; roughly 90% are singletons and the top ten take 0.62%. This receptor was identified in a human donor who was the organ donor for an intestinal transplant. The sample consisted of unstimulated CD4+ T cells sorted from spleen or lymph node cells, taken before transplant. The chain uses TRBV6-1 and TRBJ2-1, with TRBD2 matching over 10 bases. In DNA, the CDR3 is TGTGCCAGCAGTTCTAGCGGGAGTGCCTACAATGAGCAGTTCTTC. This gives the protein CASSSSGSAYNEQFF.